Described below is a single T cell receptor (beta chain) sequence and its context. The junction had 12 bases not matched to a gene; V was cut back by 6 bases and J by 7 bases. This CDR3 comprises 15 residues. Germline V CDR1 and CDR2: SGHAT, FQDESV (reference sequence). Method: immunoSEQ multiplex PCR; TCRdb's copy keeps in-frame clones and lacks some. The sample comprises approximately 40,000 clones, 88% of which are singletons, and around 1% rests with the top ten. The data are from a study of T cell changes during pregnancy in multiple sclerosis. The specimen was CD4+ T cells from peripheral blood mononuclear cells, collected in the second trimester of pregnancy. The chain uses TRBV11-1 and TRBJ2-1; TRBD1 matches at 7 bases. The clonotype originates from a female donor with multiple sclerosis, enrolled in a pregnancy study. CDR3 DNA sequence: TGTGCCAGCAGGACCACAGGGGAATCTGGAAATGAGCAGTTCTTC. It codes for CASRTTGESGNEQFF.